This record concerns one T cell receptor beta chain sequence. Its cognate antigen has yet to be identified. It has no much larger one-base neighbor in the sample; base qualities were not kept. The sample is drawn from a study of blood T cell repertoires in COVID-19 (TCRdb year 2020). Describing the broader study: Samples covering the acute and convalescent phases of COVID-19 were provided by collaborators in the United States, Italy and Spain. The material from the prospective study consisted of cDNA or gDNA derived from T cells, B-cell-depleted T cells, or PBMCs. Subjects who had been exposed to COVID-19, were actively infected with it, or had recovered from it provided the deeply sampled blood TCRbeta repertoires that made up the dataset. Where available, HLA class I and class II types were taken from metadata supplied by the sample provider and were not determined by assay-based typing. A de-identified subject ID, COVID-19 status, age in years and sex were almost always included in the sample metadata. Samples were obtained from the ongoing ImmuneRACE study (first 160 participants) and from some 1,300 subjects provided by 6 global collaborators. The repertoires were made available in a free public database intended to serve as a resource for research on the immune response to SARS-CoV-2.

Trimming takes 0 bases from V and 3 bases from J, and the germline ends sit 9 bases apart. Including the terminal cysteine and phenylalanine, the CDR3 comprises 15 residues. Kept here is only the CDR3 DNA, which spans 45 bases and is read in frame from base 1. Taken from the germline V gene, the CDR1 and CDR2 loops are MGHRA and YSYEKL. One collaborating source in Seattle enrolled patients during active infection and followed them longitudinally through the course of disease. The collaborating institutions used their own protocols to collect whole blood in K2EDTA tubes. For TCRbeta analysis, collaborators shipped samples in one of three forms: frozen whole blood, isolated PBMCs, or DNA extracted from either of those sample types. TCRbeta CDR3 regions were amplified from genomic DNA by means of the immunoSEQ Assay, a bias-controlled multiplex PCR. Turning to the authors' computational methods: The number of nucleated cells in each sample was estimated from the amplification of reference gene primers within the assay. To quantify the absolute abundance of each unique TCRbeta CDR3 rearrangement, sequence reads were collapsed and filtered. For each sample, productive Simpson clonality was calculated by taking the square root of Simpson's diversity index across productive rearrangements. In TCRdb, the immuneACCESS table is reduced to in-frame sequences with V and J assigned. These tables do not hold every clone; where another copy was compared, an unresolved V gene accounts for under half, and the others remain unexplained. V and J calls and clone size are given by that table; D and trimming were obtained from the DNA. The sample contains about 130,000 clones, approximately 86% of them found a single time. The ten biggest clones cover over 9.5% of the sample.

Here is what the overall study found, with its caveats: How much clinical and demographic metadata was included differed by source and by participant, and the metadata was provided uncurated.

This receptor was identified in a woman between 70 and 85 years old with COVID-19, enrolled during active disease. The sequenced material came from peripheral blood. Recombination linked TRBV4-1 to TRBJ1-5; a tentative D call is TRBD1 (5 bases match). CDR3 region: CASSQDSRANQPQHF. The bases are TGCGCCAGCAGCCAAGATAGCAGGGCCAATCAGCCCCAGCATTTT.